The TCR beta chain under discussion was sequenced for a study of beta chain features in type 1 diabetes. Study context: Patients were similar to healthy donors in age and gender (as well as in cell yields).

Study-level points and caveats: Still unanswered here is whether HLA type influences TCRB rearrangement.

The study reverse transcribed the entire isolated RNA, so it sequenced expressed TCRB transcripts. Clones were sequenced by immunoSEQ multiplex PCR, and TCRdb holds only the in-frame ones, with some missing. This sample has 330,000 or so clones, with around 19% found just once. Concerning this clone: Its matching antigen is unknown.

This CDR3 is built from 14 residues. Trimming removed 5 bases from V and 7 bases from J, with 18 bases in between. The germline gives CDR1 SGHDT, CDR2 YYEEEE. The sequence was obtained from a woman aged 18-30 years in good health. The rearrangement joins TRBV5-6 to TRBJ1-1; perhaps TRBD1 as D (6 bases). Sample: naive CD4+ T cells from blood. The CDR3 loop is CASSPTRGGVEAFF. For the CDR3, the DNA is TGTGCCAGCAGTCCTACCAGGGGTGGGGTTGAAGCTTTCTTT.